The 17 T cell receptor beta chains listed next were all sequenced from one sample in a study of chemoradiotherapy in HPV16-positive cancers. Some clones are missing from TCRdb's copy, which holds only in-frame ones; the method was immunoSEQ multiplex PCR. The data hold 30,000 to 35,000 clones, with around 83% observed a single time. The material was blood, obtained from a patient who underwent chemoradiotherapy. The receptors were sampled from a human donor with HPV-associated anogenital cancer.

This chain links TRBV2 with TRBJ1-3, with D tentatively TRBD1 (6 bases). The ends were cut back, 6 bases at V and 1 base at J, with 10 bases in the middle. The CDR3 spans 14 residues. Germline values: CDR1 SNHLY, CDR2 FYNNEI. Written as DNA, the CDR3 is TGTGCCAGCAGGACGGACAGTTCTGGAAACACCATATATTTT. This sequence encodes CASRTDSSGNTIYF. The full variable domain, completed using reference TRBV2 and TRBJ1-3, is EPEVTQTPSHQVTQMGQEVILRCVPISNHLYFYWYRQILGQKVEFLVSFYNNEISEKSEIFDDQFSVERPDGSNFTLKIRSTKLEDSAMYFCASRTDSSGNTIYFGEGSWLTVV.

The CDR3 DNA reads as TGTGCCAGCAGCTTAGGGACTAGCGGGGGGCTAGGGACCCAAGAGACCCAGTACTTC. Translation gives CASSLGTSGGLGTQETQYF. The chain has TRBV7-6 and TRBJ2-5, with 14 positions matching TRBD2. The CDR3 loop spans 19 amino acids. The germline V gene encodes CDR1 SGHVS and CDR2 FNYEAQ. J gave up 1 base and V 1 base, and 8 bases lay outside the gene matches.

The CDR3 nucleotides are TGTGCCAGCAGCACAACCTACAGGGATTCACGCGAGCAGTACTTC. Encoded protein: CASSTTYRDSREQYF. This rearrangement joins TRBV7-2 to TRBJ2-7; a possible D gene is TRBD1 (6 bases). The germline V and J ends were trimmed by 5 bases and 6 bases, with 20 bases remaining between them. This CDR3 has 15 amino acids. The V gene's germline CDR1 is SGHTA and CDR2 FQGNSA.

V usage is TRBV2 and J usage is TRBJ1-1; no clear D gene. The CDR3 is 10 amino acids. V dropped 7 bases and J dropped 7 bases, with 7 bases sitting between them. The V gene's germline CDR1 is SNHLY and CDR2 FYNNEI. CDR3 DNA sequence: TGTGCCAGCATACGGATTGAAGCTTTCTTT. This gives the protein CASIRIEAFF.

V is TRBV7-9 and J is TRBJ1-1, with D possibly TRBD1 on 5 matching bases. Germline CDR1 and CDR2: SEHNR and FQNEAQ (reference sequence). V lost 5 bases to trimming and J lost 5 bases, with 18 bases between them. The CDR3 consists of 15 residues. CDR3 sequence (DNA): TGTGCCAGCAGCGGATCGGGGCGAAGGGATACTGAAGCTTTCTTT. This gives the protein CASSGSGRRDTEAFF.

The genes are TRBV7-9 and TRBJ1-3, with a tentative D call TRBD1 (5 bases). V lost 6 bases, J lost 3 bases, and 18 bases lay in between. The CDR3 consists of 16 residues. Germline values: CDR1 SEHNR, CDR2 FQNEAQ (reference sequence). CDR3 nucleotides: TGTGCCAGCAGTCAACCCCCGGGACTTGATGGAAACACCATATATTTT. This sequence encodes CASSQPPGLDGNTIYF.

V usage is TRBV4-2 and J usage is TRBJ1-5, with D unclear. Trimming left V 0 bases short and J 0 bases short, with 9 bases between. Germline V gene sequence: CDR1 LGHNA, CDR2 YNFKEQ. The CDR3 runs to 16 residues. The DNA for the CDR3 is TGTGCCAGCAGCCAAGACCTCGTCGGTAGCAATCAGCCCCAGCATTTT. This encodes CASSQDLVGSNQPQHF.

The chain couples TRBV9 to TRBJ2-3; 8 bases map to TRBD1. This CDR3 contains 15 residues. V lost 2 bases and J lost 6; bases outside the gene matches: 8. The germline gives CDR1 SGDLS, CDR2 YYNGEE. The CDR3 bases are TGTGCCAGCAGCGTCGAGAGACAGGGGACCGATACGCAGTATTTT. It yields the protein CASSVERQGTDTQYF.

V is TRBV5-1 and J is TRBJ2-1; D gene ambiguous. The CDR3 sequence is 15 residues long. Trimming took off 4 bases at V and 2 bases at J, with 13 bases between the two ends. Germline V gene data show CDR1 as SGHRS and CDR2 as YFSETQ. The CDR3, as DNA: TGCGCCAGCAGCCCTACCACGGCGGCCTACAATGAGCAGTTCTTC. Translating gives CASSPTTAAYNEQFF.

Here the CDR3 reads CASLYDVAQYF. The CDR3 coding sequence is TGTGCCAGCCTTTATGATGTGGCCCAGTACTTC. The chain employs TRBV2 and TRBJ2-5; D gene unclear. V lost 8 bases and J 9 bases, leaving 13 bases between the germline ends. Germline lookup yields CDR1 SNHLY and CDR2 FYNNEI. This CDR3 is built from 11 residues.

The gene calls are TRBV28 and TRBJ1-2; D ambiguous. Trimming removed 3 bases at V and 4 bases at J, with 9 bases between. The germline gives CDR1 MDHEN, CDR2 SYDVKM. The CDR3 loop spans 13 amino acids. This CDR3 reads CASSFGESYGYTF. CDR3 nucleotide sequence: TGTGCCAGCAGTTTTGGTGAGAGCTATGGCTACACCTTC.

The chain links TRBV7-9 to TRBJ1-6; the match to TRBD1 covers 10 bases. This CDR3 is 15 amino acids long. Germline V gene lookup returns CDR1 SEHNR and CDR2 FQNEAQ (reference sequence). V lost 5 bases and J lost 8; bases outside the gene matches: 6. The CDR3 is CASSLTGTGDSPLHF. As DNA, the CDR3 is TGTGCCAGCAGCCTCACCGGGACAGGGGATTCACCCCTCCACTTT.

V gene TRBV18 combines with J gene TRBJ1-5; D call uncertain. The CDR3 has 13 residues. Germline CDR1 is KGHSH and CDR2 is LQKENI. The V end lost 2 bases, the J end lost 6 bases, and 8 bases lay between the germline ends. The CDR3 region is CASSPAETQPQHF. As DNA, the CDR3 is TGTGCCAGCTCACCAGCCGAGACTCAGCCCCAGCATTTT.

The gene calls are TRBV6-5 and TRBJ1-2, with unresolved D. V was trimmed by 6 bases and J by 1 base, leaving 12 bases between them. CDR1 and CDR2 from the germline V gene are MNHEY and SVGAGI. This CDR3 spans 14 amino acids. CDR3 residues: CASRYGSDNYGYTF. DNA for the CDR3: TGTGCCAGCAGGTACGGCAGCGATAACTATGGCTACACCTTC.

This clone has a handful of counts. The chain carries TRBV6-1 and TRBJ2-3; 7 bases fit TRBD1. The CDR3 is 14 residues long. CDR1 is MNHNS, CDR2 SASEGT, per germline. V dropped 8 bases and J dropped 1; count of bases not matched to a gene: 6. This CDR3 reads CASHIGGRTDTQYF. For the CDR3, the DNA is TGTGCCAGCCATATAGGGGGCCGCACAGATACGCAGTATTTT.

The chain combines TRBV18 with TRBJ2-5; TRBD1 matches at 8 bases. CDR1 is KGHSH, CDR2 LQKENI, per germline. V dropped 6 bases and J dropped 4; count of bases not matched to a gene: 7. The CDR3 spans 14 residues. The CDR3 nucleotides are TGTGCCAGCTCGCTTCAGGGGGCGCTAGAGACCCAGTACTTC. Amino acids: CASSLQGALETQYF.

The chain links TRBV9 to TRBJ2-5; D tentatively reads TRBD1 or TRBD2 (5 bases each). The CDR3 has 16 amino acids. Germline values: CDR1 SGDLS, CDR2 YYNGEE. Trimming pared 0 bases from V and 4 bases from J, leaving 16 bases between. CDR3 in DNA: TGTGCCAGCAGCGTAGGATCAGGGTCGAGCGGAGAGACCCAGTACTTC. Its protein product is CASSVGSGSSGETQYF.